The present TCR beta chain was sequenced within a study of blood T cell repertoires in COVID-19. Study-wide background: Both acute and convalescent COVID-19 samples were obtained from the United States, Italy and Spain. PBMCs, B-cell-depleted T cells, or T cells were the source of the cDNA or gDNA that made up the material.

Germline trimming cut 1 base from V and 1 base from J; bases unmatched to any gene: 4. Germline V CDR1 and CDR2: SGHTA, FQGNSA. This CDR3 region has 16 residues. Participants were aged about 18 to 89 years from 20 to 30 US areas. The study assigned cohorts using participant-reported clinical history. Assay used: immunoSEQ multiplex PCR; TCRdb lists only in-frame clones, some missing. The data hold 210,000 or so clones, with 65% to 85% observed a single time. The material sequenced was PBMCs or T cells enriched from blood (not recorded which). This receptor was obtained from a woman aged 40-49 years with acute COVID-19. The V and J genes are TRBV7-2 and TRBJ1-1; TRBD1 aligns across 9 bases. CDR3 sequence reads: CASSLVQGAWNTEAFF. The CDR3, as DNA: TGTGCCAGCAGCTTAGTACAGGGGGCTTGGAACACTGAAGCTTTCTTT.